The 16 T cell receptor beta chains in this list originate from one sample, sequenced in a study of T cell clonality in common variable immunodeficiency. Study-wide results and caveats: Reportedly, TCR beta sequences from common variable immunodeficiency showed fewer deletions and N-nucleotide insertions.

TCRdb's copy holds only in-frame clones and misses some; the assay was immunoSEQ multiplex PCR. The sample has about 42,000 clones, none seen only once. These TCRs are of unknown antigen specificity. The specimen was peripheral blood mononuclear cells. These receptors were taken from a human donor with common variable immunodeficiency.

In its sample, this clone was seen many times. The read comes to an end 3 residues before the CDR3 does, leaving the germline J gene to fill in the end. The rearrangement uses TRBV18 and TRBJ2-3; D gene uncertain. V was trimmed by 1 base and J by 0 bases, leaving 5 bases between them. Germline-derived CDR1 and CDR2 are KGHSH and LQKENI. The CDR3 is made up of 14 amino acids. The sequenced CDR3 bases are TGTGCCAGCTCACCACTGTCAAGCACAGATACG. Its protein product is CASSPLSSTDT. The whole CDR3 sequence is CASSPLSSTDTQYF. The full variable domain, in which reference TRBV18 and TRBJ2-3 provide the parts outside the CDR3, is NAGVMQNPRHLVRRRGQEARLRCSPMKGHSHVYWYRQLPEEGLKFMVYLQKENIIDESGMPKERFSAEFPKEGPSILRIQQVVRGDSAAYFCASSPLSSTDTQYFGPGTRLTVL.

The table lists this clone with many counts. The read falls 3 residues short of the CDR3 end, and the missing part is taken from the germline J gene. This chain joins TRBV10-1 and TRBJ2-2, with 8 bases aligning to TRBD2. Germline V gene sequence: CDR1 WNHNN, CDR2 SYGVQD (reference sequence). This CDR3 comprises 15 residues. Trimming took 5 bases from V and 2 from J; bases not matched to a gene: 4. The sequenced part of the CDR3 DNA is TGCGCCAGCAGTCCCGGACTAGCTAACACCGGGGAG. Its protein product is CASSPGLANTGE. The full CDR3 protein reads CASSPGLANTGELFF.

This clone was counted ten times or more. The read halts 3 residues ahead of the CDR3 end, with the missing end drawn from the germline J gene. The chain joins TRBV20-1 to TRBJ1-1; perhaps TRBD1 as D (5 bases). Germline V lookup: CDR1 DFQATT, CDR2 SNEGSKA (reference sequence). The CDR3 is 16 residues long. The V end lost 0 bases, the J end lost 0 bases, and 14 bases lay between the germline ends. The chain's CDR3 is CSARDPRGAMNTEAFF. CDR3 DNA (partial): TGCAGTGCTAGAGATCCGAGGGGAGCAATGAACACTGAA.

This clone was seen at least ten times. The read ends 3 residues before the CDR3 terminus; that terminus is restored from the germline J gene. The chain employs TRBV10-3 and TRBJ2-1; tentatively, D is TRBD1 (6 bases). CDR1 and CDR2 (germline): ENHRY, SYGVKD. V lost 3 bases and J 2 bases, leaving 11 bases between the germline ends. The CDR3 totals 15 residues. CDR3 DNA (partial): TGTGCCATCAGTGAATCACAGGGTGCCTACAATGAG. Amino acids: CAISESQGAYNE. The full CDR3 protein reads CAISESQGAYNEQFF.

This clone was counted only a few times. The read falls 3 residues short of the CDR3 end, and the missing part is taken from the germline J gene. The chain combines TRBV6-2 or TRBV6-3 with TRBJ2-7; 8 nucleotides align to TRBD1. The junction had 11 bases not matched to a gene; V was cut back by 7 bases and J by 3 bases. Per the germline V gene, CDR1 is MNHEY and CDR2 is SVGEGT. The CDR3 totals 15 residues. CDR3 bases read: TGTGCCAGCACCCCCCCGAGGACAGGGATCTACGAG. It specifies CASTPPRTGIYE. The complete CDR3 sequence is CASTPPRTGIYEQYF.

This clone was observed a handful of times. Read sequence stops 3 residues before the CDR3 end, and the germline J gene provides the missing end. This sequence joins TRBV5-6 and TRBJ2-1; a weak D match, TRBD2 (5 bases). The CDR3 contains 14 residues. CDR1 and CDR2 (germline): SGHDT, YYEEEE. Trimming pared 2 bases from V and 9 bases from J, leaving 15 bases between. The chain's CDR3 is CASSLFRGGGEQFF. Incomplete CDR3 DNA: TGTGCCAGCAGCTTATTTCGGGGTGGAGGTGAG.

This clone was detected only a few times. Read sequence stops 3 residues before the CDR3 end, and the germline J gene provides the missing end. This chain connects TRBV2 to TRBJ2-7; D not resolved. The V end was cut by 6 bases, the J end by 6 bases, with 9 bases between. The CDR3 is 11 residues long. Germline V gene sequence: CDR1 SNHLY, CDR2 FYNNEI. The part of the CDR3 DNA that was read is TGTGCCAGCAGGCAGGAGCTCGAG. This sequence encodes CASRQELE. From start to end, the CDR3 is CASRQELEQYF.

Many counts were recorded for this clone. With the read ending 3 residues before the CDR3 end, the germline J gene is used to fill in that end. V is TRBV23-1 and J is TRBJ2-7, with a tentative D call TRBD1 (5 bases). TRBV23-1 is noted as an ORF with a role that remains uncertain. The CDR3 has 13 residues. Between the trimmed V and J ends, which lost 5 bases and 2 bases, there was a span of 10 bases. This CDR3 reads CASSWGRAYEQYF. The sequenced part of the CDR3 DNA is TGCGCCAGCAGTTGGGGCAGGGCCTACGAG.

This clone showed up just a few times. The junction departs from the called germline gene at one end, perhaps through a read error. The read ends 3 residues before the CDR3 terminus; that terminus is restored from the germline J gene. This chain links TRBV6-1 with TRBJ1-4, with TRBD1 matching over 7 bases. CDR1 and CDR2 (germline): MNHNS, SASEGT. The CDR3 is 16 amino acids. Incomplete CDR3 DNA: TGTGCCAGCAGTGTGCGCGGATCAGGGGGAAATGGAAAA. Its protein product is CASSVRGSGGNGK. The whole CDR3 region reads CASSVRGSGGNGKLFF.

This clone was found a few times. The read finishes 3 residues shy of the CDR3 end, and the germline J gene is used to complete it. The chain uses TRBV7-9 and TRBJ2-3; perhaps TRBD1 as D (5 bases). The germline gives CDR1 SEHNR, CDR2 FQNEAQ (reference sequence). The CDR3 consists of 14 residues. V dropped 3 bases and J dropped 5 bases, with 12 bases sitting between them. The sequenced CDR3 bases are TGTGCCAGCAGCTTTTCTGGGGCCGGAGATACG. Amino acids: CASSFSGAGDT. The entire CDR3 sequence reads CASSFSGAGDTQYF.

CDR3 loop: CASSDTVRSYEQYF. CDR3 bases read: TGTGCCAGCAGCGACACGGTGCGATCCTACGAG. V and J are TRBV7-9 and TRBJ2-7, with unresolved D. Read sequence stops 3 residues before the CDR3 end, and the germline J gene provides the missing end. Looked up from germline, CDR1 is SEHNR and CDR2 is FQNEAQ (reference sequence). Trimming stripped 5 bases from V and 1 base from J, with 12 bases between. This CDR3 comprises 14 residues.

The sample holds a few counts of this clone. Read coverage stops 3 residues before the CDR3 terminus; the germline J gene supplies the remainder. V and J are TRBV7-6 and TRBJ1-5, with a tentative D call TRBD1 (6 bases). Germline assignment: CDR1 SGHVS and CDR2 FNYEAQ. The CDR3 has 15 residues. Trimming shortened V by 5 bases and J by 2 bases, and 13 bases separated the two germline ends. CDR3 sequence reads: CASSAQGEGNQPQHF. The CDR3 bases that were read are TGTGCCAGCAGCGCACAGGGAGAGGGCAATCAGCCC.

A note on this clone: With the read ending 3 residues before the CDR3 end, the germline J gene is used to fill in that end. This chain joins TRBV5-5 and TRBJ1-4; maybe TRBD1 (5 bases). Between the trimmed V and J ends, which lost 0 bases and 5 bases, there was a span of 11 bases. This CDR3 contains 15 residues. Germline values: CDR1 SGHKS, CDR2 YYEKEE (reference sequence). CDR3 loop: CASSLVGGLNEKLFF. Incomplete CDR3 DNA: TGTGCCAGCAGCTTGGTTGGGGGACTAAATGAAAAA.

This clone has just a few counts. The CDR3 goes on 3 residues after the read ends, and that part is filled in from the germline J gene. The chain recombines TRBV7-2 with TRBJ1-5; D is perhaps TRBD1 (5 bases). Germline values: CDR1 SGHTA, CDR2 FQGNSA. V was cut by 7 bases and J by 1 base, with 11 bases left in between. The CDR3 extends over 14 amino acids. The sequenced part of the CDR3 DNA is TGTGCCAGCACCCCAGGGCACAGCAATCAGCCC. It is translated as CASTPGHSNQP. The full CDR3 protein is CASTPGHSNQPQHF.

A word on this clone: The CDR3 end falls 3 residues outside the read, so it is completed with the germline J gene. The chain joins TRBV6-1 to TRBJ1-6; D possibly corresponds to TRBD1 (6 bases). CDR1 and CDR2 from the germline V gene are MNHNS and SASEGT. The CDR3 runs 15 residues. V was trimmed by 3 bases and J by 3 bases, leaving 9 bases between them. CDR3 bases read: TGTGCCAGCAGTGAGGGACACAACTATAATTCACCC. It translates to CASSEGHNYNSP. The CDR3, in full, reads CASSEGHNYNSPLHF.

Notes on this clone: The CDR3 end falls 3 residues outside the read, so it is completed with the germline J gene. The rearrangement joins TRBV30 to TRBJ2-1; TRBD2 is a possible D gene (6 bases). The V gene lost 4 bases and the J gene lost 0 bases, with 10 bases spanning the gap. This CDR3 is built from 14 residues. Germline V gives CDR1 GTSNPN, CDR2 SVGIG (reference sequence). CDR3 protein: CAWTRDFSYNEQFF. The DNA read from the CDR3 is TGTGCCTGGACCCGGGACTTCTCCTACAATGAG.